The 24 T cell receptor beta chains below come from one sample, sequenced in a study of OX40 agonist ivuxolimab in advanced cancers. Receptor libraries were prepared by the immunoSEQ multiplex PCR assay. Held by TCRdb, this immuneACCESS table contains in-frame sequences only and omits some clones. Under half of the omission traces to an unresolved V gene where checked; the cause of the rest is unknown. The sample data list roughly 71,000 clones, and about 79% of these were observed just once. 1.5% to 2% of the sample is in the top ten clones. The source material was CD4+ or CD8+ T cells sorted from blood, sampled in a trial of the OX40 agonist ivuxolimab. These receptors all come from an adult with an advanced solid tumor such as melanoma, head and neck, liver or kidney cancer.

The chain carries TRBV7-2 and TRBJ2-1; no clear D. The germline CDR1 and CDR2 sequences are SGHTA and FQGNSA. Trimming removed 1 base from V and 2 bases from J, with 9 bases in between. CDR3 size: 15 residues. Written as DNA, the CDR3 is TGTGCCAGCAGCTTAGGGGGTGGGCCCTACAATGAGCAGTTCTTC. Its protein is CASSLGGGPYNEQFF.

V usage is TRBV6-4 and J usage is TRBJ2-1, with 9 bases lining up with TRBD2. CDR1 is MRHNA and CDR2 is SNTAGT in the germline V gene. The CDR3 sequence is 24 residues long. With 2 bases clipped from V and 5 bases from J, the junction kept 31 bases outside the gene matches. CDR3 in amino acids: CASSDRLGRGGRLAETSHHNEQFF. The DNA of the CDR3 is TGTGCCAGCAGTGACCGACTAGGTCGGGGGGGGAGACTAGCGGAGACTTCTCATCACAATGAGCAGTTCTTC.

The chain carries TRBV4-1 and TRBJ2-7; 10 bases match TRBD1. Germline lookup yields CDR1 MGHRA and CDR2 YSYEKL. This CDR3 contains 14 residues. Trimming took 6 bases from V and 7 from J; bases not matched to a gene: 9. The CDR3 DNA reads as TGCGCCAGCAGACCGGGACAGGGGAAGAGGGAGCAGTACTTC. As protein: CASRPGQGKREQYF.

The gene calls are TRBV4-1 and TRBJ1-5; D is undetermined. This CDR3 has 17 residues. Germline V lookup: CDR1 MGHRA, CDR2 YSYEKL. V lost 0 bases and J 0 bases, leaving 12 bases between the germline ends. The CDR3 here is CASSQDRERASNQPQHF. The CDR3 nucleotides are TGCGCCAGCAGCCAAGATAGGGAGAGGGCTAGCAATCAGCCCCAGCATTTT.

This chain links TRBV19 with TRBJ1-2, with D perhaps TRBD1 (6 bases). This CDR3 is 13 amino acids long. V lost 5 bases to trimming and J lost 6 bases, with 13 bases between them. Germline CDR1 and CDR2: LNHDA and SQIVND (reference sequence). The CDR3 DNA is TGTGCCAGTAGTCAATTGACAGGTGATGGCTACACCTTC. This sequence encodes CASSQLTGDGYTF.

The V call is TRBV28, the J call TRBJ2-1, with no clear D. V was pared by 4 bases and J by 3 bases, with 10 bases between. This CDR3 spans 14 amino acids. Germline V gene sequence: CDR1 MDHEN, CDR2 SYDVKM. Written as DNA, the CDR3 is TGTGCCAGCAGTTCCTCACTAAGCTACAATGAGCAGTTCTTC. Encoded protein: CASSSSLSYNEQFF. The full variable domain, completed using reference TRBV28 and TRBJ2-1, is DVKVTQSSRYLVKRTGEKVFLECVQDMDHENMFWYRQDPGLGLRLIYFSYDVKMKEKGDIPEGYSVSREKKERFSLILESASTNQTSMYLCASSSSLSYNEQFFGPGTRLTVL.

The gene calls are TRBV5-4 and TRBJ2-5; TRBD2 matches 11 bases. From germline, CDR1 is SGHNT and CDR2 YYREEE (reference sequence). Unmatched junction bases numbered 4, after V lost 2 bases and J lost 1 base. This CDR3 is 16 amino acids long. CDR3 protein: CASSLGLAGLQETQYF. In nucleotides, the CDR3 is TGTGCCAGCAGCTTAGGACTAGCGGGCCTCCAAGAGACCCAGTACTTC.

This chain uses TRBV11-2 with TRBJ1-6; D not resolved. V was cut by 3 bases and J by 10 bases, with 16 bases left in between. Germline V gene lookup returns CDR1 SGHAT and CDR2 FQNNGV. The length of the CDR3 is 15 residues. CDR3 amino acids: CASSFETGPNSPLHF. As DNA, the CDR3 is TGTGCCAGCAGCTTTGAAACGGGCCCCAACTCACCCCTCCACTTT.

The CDR3 spells CASSREAGFYGYTF. In DNA form, the CDR3 reads TGTGCCAGCAGCCGGGAGGCAGGGTTCTATGGCTACACCTTC. The chain couples TRBV5-6 to TRBJ1-2; tentative D call: TRBD1 (5 bases). This CDR3 is built from 14 residues. Trimming pared 4 bases from V and 4 bases from J, leaving 14 bases between. The V gene's germline CDR1 is SGHDT and CDR2 YYEEEE.

This chain links TRBV20-1 with TRBJ2-7, with D tentatively TRBD2 (6 bases). The CDR3 is 11 residues long. The germline V gene encodes CDR1 DFQATT and CDR2 SNEGSKA (reference sequence). V lost 4 bases and J lost 4, with 8 bases in between. CDR3 amino acids: CSATREYEQYF. CDR3 DNA: TGCAGTGCTACCCGGGAGTACGAGCAGTACTTC.

The chain employs TRBV7-3 and TRBJ2-7, with unresolved D. Germline CDR1 is SGHTA and CDR2 is FQGTGA. The CDR3 consists of 13 residues. The V and J ends lost 5 bases and 4 bases respectively, with 12 bases between them. The CDR3 sequence: CASSPNGRYEQYF. The CDR3 coding sequence is TGTGCCAGCAGCCCCAACGGTCGGTACGAGCAGTACTTC. Full variable domain (remainder filled in from reference TRBV7-3 and TRBJ2-7): GAGVSQTPSNKVTEKGKYVELRCDPISGHTALYWYRQSLGQGPEFLIYFQGTGAADDSGLPNDRFFAVRPEGSVSTLKIQRTERGDSAVYLCASSPNGRYEQYFGPGTRLTVT.

The V call is TRBV7-2, the J call TRBJ1-1; the D is unclear. Trimming took off 1 base at V and 1 base at J, with 7 bases between the two ends. Germline V CDR1 and CDR2: SGHTA, FQGNSA. This CDR3 has 14 amino acids. CDR3: CASSLVPANTEAFF. The CDR3 coding sequence is TGTGCCAGCAGCTTAGTACCTGCGAACACTGAAGCTTTCTTT. Combining the CDR3 with reference TRBV7-2 and TRBJ1-1 gives the whole variable domain GAGVSQSPSNKVTEKGKDVELRCDPISGHTALYWYRQSLGQGLEFLIYFQGNSAPDKSGLPSDRFSAERTGGSVSTLTIQRTQQEDSAVYLCASSLVPANTEAFFGQGTRLTVV.

The chain has TRBV18 and TRBJ1-1; D remains unclear. CDR3 length: 13 residues. The germline V gene encodes CDR1 KGHSH and CDR2 LQKENI. Deletions cut 3 bases from V and 3 bases from J, with 8 bases between. This CDR3 is CASSPVGYTEAFF. CDR3 coding DNA: TGTGCCAGCTCACCGGTCGGGTACACTGAAGCTTTCTTT.

This chain joins TRBV5-4 and TRBJ2-1; 11 bases match TRBD2. The germline V gene encodes CDR1 SGHNT and CDR2 YYREEE (reference sequence). This CDR3 has 16 residues. V lost 2 bases and J lost 9; bases outside the gene matches: 10. CDR3 region: CASSFILAGVTIEQFF. The CDR3 bases are TGTGCCAGCAGCTTCATACTAGCGGGAGTAACAATTGAGCAGTTCTTC.

V usage is TRBV5-1 and J usage is TRBJ2-5; possible D gene TRBD1, 6 bases. Trimming took 3 bases from V and 1 from J, leaving 13 bases between them. The CDR3 has 15 residues. In germline, CDR1 is SGHRS, CDR2 YFSETQ. For the CDR3, the DNA is TGCGCCAGCAGCTCCAACACAGGGTCCCAAGAGACCCAGTACTTC. Translated: CASSSNTGSQETQYF.

The chain carries TRBV4-1 and TRBJ2-5; D is uncertain. V was clipped by 0 bases and J by 2 bases, with 13 bases between them. Germline V gene lookup returns CDR1 MGHRA and CDR2 YSYEKL. The CDR3 totals 16 residues. For the CDR3, the DNA is TGCGCCAGCAGCCAAGATGGTTCAGTACTACAAGAGACCCAGTACTTC. It codes for CASSQDGSVLQETQYF.

This clone was detected a few times. This sequence joins TRBV10-1 and TRBJ2-1; 8 bases agree with TRBD1. The CDR3 has 12 residues. V was pared by 8 bases and J by 6 bases, with 3 bases of the junction left unmatched. From germline, CDR1 is WNHNN and CDR2 SYGVQD (reference sequence). This CDR3 reads CASSQGANEQFF. CDR3 DNA sequence: TGCGCCAGCTCCCAGGGGGCCAATGAGCAGTTCTTC.

As DNA, the CDR3 is TGTGCCAGCCAGGGAGGGTACGAGCAGTACTTC. Protein: CASQGGYEQYF. This sequence joins TRBV19 and TRBJ2-7; 7 bases align to TRBD2. The ends lost 9 bases at V and 4 bases at J; junction bases unmatched: 3. CDR1 and CDR2 (germline): LNHDA, SQIVND (reference sequence). The CDR3 runs to 11 residues.

The genes are TRBV30 and TRBJ2-6, with 8 bases identical to TRBD1. Germline V gives CDR1 GTSNPN, CDR2 SVGIG (reference sequence). V was clipped by 4 bases and J by 3 bases; unmatched bases: 14. This CDR3 region has 18 residues. CDR3 amino acids: CAWNRDRLGEGGANVLTF. The CDR3, as DNA: TGTGCCTGGAACCGGGACAGGCTTGGGGAAGGTGGGGCCAACGTCCTGACTTTC.

The V gene is TRBV11-2, the J gene TRBJ2-2, with no clear D. The CDR3 consists of 14 residues. The V end lost 4 bases, the J end lost 2 bases, and 8 bases lay between the germline ends. Germline-derived CDR1 and CDR2 are SGHAT and FQNNGV. The DNA of the CDR3 is TGTGCCAGCAGCTCCAACTACAACACCGGGGAGCTGTTTTTT. Its protein product is CASSSNYNTGELFF.

V and J are TRBV28 and TRBJ2-7; D is possibly TRBD2 (6 bases). The CDR3 consists of 14 residues. The germline V gene has CDR1 MDHEN and CDR2 SYDVKM. V shed 3 bases and J shed 6 bases, with 15 bases lying between them. The CDR3 spells CASSFGGESPEQYF. The CDR3 nucleotides are TGTGCCAGCAGTTTCGGGGGAGAAAGTCCCGAGCAGTACTTC.

CDR3 DNA sequence: TGTGCCAGCAGTCCGGGCGCATGGATTTATGGCTACACCTTC. Amino acid sequence: CASSPGAWIYGYTF. The chain joins TRBV28 to TRBJ1-2; D is undetermined. This CDR3 is 14 amino acids long. The germline CDR1 and CDR2 sequences are MDHEN and SYDVKM. Trimming took off 5 bases at V and 5 bases at J, with 15 bases between the two ends.

There are a few counts of this clone. The J gene is TRBJ1-5, the V gene TRBV9; D not resolved. Trimming left V 0 bases short and J 1 base short, with 8 bases between. CDR1 is SGDLS, CDR2 YYNGEE, per germline. The CDR3 totals 15 residues. The CDR3 coding sequence is TGTGCCAGCAGCGTAGAAGGGCTAAGCAATCAGCCCCAGCATTTT. Its translation is CASSVEGLSNQPQHF.

The chain recombines TRBV27 with TRBJ2-5; D may be TRBD2 (6 bases). Germline V CDR1 and CDR2: MNHEY, SMNVEV (reference sequence). The CDR3 totals 14 residues. V was clipped by 3 bases and J by 5 bases, with 13 bases between them. In nucleotides, the CDR3 is TGTGCCAGCAGTTTGTATGCGGCGGGGGAGACCCAGTACTTC. This encodes CASSLYAAGETQYF.